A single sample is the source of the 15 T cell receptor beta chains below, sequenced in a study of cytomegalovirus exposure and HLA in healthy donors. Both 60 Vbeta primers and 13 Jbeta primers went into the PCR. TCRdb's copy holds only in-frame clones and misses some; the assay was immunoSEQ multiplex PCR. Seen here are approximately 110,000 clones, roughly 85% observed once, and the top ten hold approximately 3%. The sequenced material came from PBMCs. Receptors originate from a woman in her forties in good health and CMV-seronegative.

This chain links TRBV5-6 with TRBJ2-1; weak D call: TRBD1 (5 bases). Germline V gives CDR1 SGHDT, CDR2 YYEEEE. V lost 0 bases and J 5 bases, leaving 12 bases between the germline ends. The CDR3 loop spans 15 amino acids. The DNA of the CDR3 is TGTGCCAGCAGCTTGGAGGCGACAGTTAACAATGAGCAGTTCTTC. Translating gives CASSLEATVNNEQFF.

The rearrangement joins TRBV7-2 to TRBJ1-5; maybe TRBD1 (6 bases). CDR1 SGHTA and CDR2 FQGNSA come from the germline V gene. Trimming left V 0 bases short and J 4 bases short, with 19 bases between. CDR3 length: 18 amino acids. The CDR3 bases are TGTGCCAGCAGCTTAGCTTTCGGGACAAATCTATTAAATCAGCCCCAGCATTTT. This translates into CASSLAFGTNLLNQPQHF.

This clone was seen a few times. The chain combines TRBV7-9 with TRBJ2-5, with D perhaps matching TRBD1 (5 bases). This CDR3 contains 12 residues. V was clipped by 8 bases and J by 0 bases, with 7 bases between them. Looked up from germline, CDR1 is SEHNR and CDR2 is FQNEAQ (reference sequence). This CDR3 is CASRTNQETQYF. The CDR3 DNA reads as TGTGCCAGCCGGACAAACCAAGAGACCCAGTACTTC.

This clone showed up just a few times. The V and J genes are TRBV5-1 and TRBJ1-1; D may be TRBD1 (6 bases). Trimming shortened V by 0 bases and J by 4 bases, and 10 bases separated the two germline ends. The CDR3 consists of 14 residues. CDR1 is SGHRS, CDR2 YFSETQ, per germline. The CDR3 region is CASSLEGEGTEAFF. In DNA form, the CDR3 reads TGCGCCAGCAGCTTGGAGGGGGAAGGCACTGAAGCTTTCTTT.

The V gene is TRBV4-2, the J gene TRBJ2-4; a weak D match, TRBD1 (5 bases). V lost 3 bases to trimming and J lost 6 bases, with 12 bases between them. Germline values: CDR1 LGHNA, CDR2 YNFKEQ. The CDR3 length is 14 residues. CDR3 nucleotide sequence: TGTGCCAGCAGCCAGGAAGGACAAGGAAACATTCAGTACTTC. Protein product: CASSQEGQGNIQYF.

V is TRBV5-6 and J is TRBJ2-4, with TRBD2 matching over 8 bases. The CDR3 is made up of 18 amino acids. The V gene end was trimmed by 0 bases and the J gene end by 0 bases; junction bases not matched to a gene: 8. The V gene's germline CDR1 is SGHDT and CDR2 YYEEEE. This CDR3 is CASSLALSGAGAKNIQYF. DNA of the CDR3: TGTGCCAGCAGCTTGGCCCTTAGCGGGGCAGGAGCCAAAAACATTCAGTACTTC.

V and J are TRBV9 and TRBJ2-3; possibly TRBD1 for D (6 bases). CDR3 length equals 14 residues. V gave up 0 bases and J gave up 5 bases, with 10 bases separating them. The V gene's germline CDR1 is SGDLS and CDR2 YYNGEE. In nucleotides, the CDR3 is TGTGCCAGCAGCGTAGAAGGGGGAATAGATACGCAGTATTTT. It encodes CASSVEGGIDTQYF.

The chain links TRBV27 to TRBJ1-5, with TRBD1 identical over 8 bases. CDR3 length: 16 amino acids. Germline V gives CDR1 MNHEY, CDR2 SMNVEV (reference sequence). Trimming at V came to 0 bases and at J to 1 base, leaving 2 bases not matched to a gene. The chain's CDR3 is CASSLSGTGSNQPQHF. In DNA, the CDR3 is TGTGCCAGCAGTTTATCAGGGACAGGCAGCAATCAGCCCCAGCATTTT.

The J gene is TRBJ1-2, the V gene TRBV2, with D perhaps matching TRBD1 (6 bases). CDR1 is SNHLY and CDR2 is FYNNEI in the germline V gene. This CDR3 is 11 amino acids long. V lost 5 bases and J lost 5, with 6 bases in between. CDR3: CASSTGYGYTF. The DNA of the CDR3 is TGTGCCAGCAGTACAGGGTATGGCTACACCTTC.

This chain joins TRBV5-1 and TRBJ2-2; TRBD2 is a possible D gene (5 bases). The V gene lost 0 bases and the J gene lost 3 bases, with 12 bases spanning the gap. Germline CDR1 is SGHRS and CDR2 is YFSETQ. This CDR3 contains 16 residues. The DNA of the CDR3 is TGCGCCAGCAGCTTGGCCTTAGCGAGAGACACCGGGGAGCTGTTTTTT. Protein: CASSLALARDTGELFF.

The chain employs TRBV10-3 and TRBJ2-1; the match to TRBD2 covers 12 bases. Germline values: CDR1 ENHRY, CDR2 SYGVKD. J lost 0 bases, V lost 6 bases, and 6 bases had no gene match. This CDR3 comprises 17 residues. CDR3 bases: TGTGCCATCAGGGGGACTAGCGGGCGGAGCTCCTACAATGAGCAGTTCTTC. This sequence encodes CAIRGTSGRSSYNEQFF.

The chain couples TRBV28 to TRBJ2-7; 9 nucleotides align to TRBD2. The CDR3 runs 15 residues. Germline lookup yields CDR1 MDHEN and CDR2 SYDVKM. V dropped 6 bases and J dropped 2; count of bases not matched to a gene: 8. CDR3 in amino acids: CASRKSGRQTYEQYF. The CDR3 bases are TGTGCCAGCAGAAAGAGCGGGAGGCAGACCTACGAGCAGTACTTC.

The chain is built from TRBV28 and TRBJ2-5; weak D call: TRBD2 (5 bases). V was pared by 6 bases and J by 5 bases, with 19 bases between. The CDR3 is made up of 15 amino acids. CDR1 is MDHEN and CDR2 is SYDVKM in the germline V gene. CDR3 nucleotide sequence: TGTGCCAGCAGCTCCCCCCGGAGGAGAGCGGAGACCCAGTACTTC. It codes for CASSSPRRRAETQYF.

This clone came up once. The CDR3 loop is CAWSVDSKKSQPQHF. In nucleotides, the CDR3 is TGTGCCTGGAGTGTCGACAGTAAGAAGTCACAGCCCCAGCATTTT. This chain uses TRBV30 with TRBJ1-5; tentatively, D is TRBD1 (5 bases). Deletions cut 0 bases from V and 7 bases from J, with 16 bases between. Germline CDR1 and CDR2: GTSNPN and SVGIG (reference sequence). This CDR3 has 15 amino acids.

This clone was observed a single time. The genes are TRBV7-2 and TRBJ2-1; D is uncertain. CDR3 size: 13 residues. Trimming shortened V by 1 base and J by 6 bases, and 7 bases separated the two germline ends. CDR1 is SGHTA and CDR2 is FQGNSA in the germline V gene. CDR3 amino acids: CASSLDPGNEQFF. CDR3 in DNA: TGTGCCAGCAGCTTAGACCCGGGCAATGAGCAGTTCTTC.